The next 8 T cell receptor beta chains were all read from a single sample in a study of CD8 T cells in ankylosing spondylitis. In TCRdb, the 5' RACE reads were re-called with MiXCR into one record per CDR3 protein. Here the sample spans approximately 200,000 distinct CDR3 sequences, around 13% being singletons. Material: blood, either unsorted or a sorted T cell fraction (not recorded which). These receptors all come from a male donor with ankylosing spondylitis or in good health (not recorded which).

The chain carries TRBV4-1 and TRBJ2-1; D unresolved. This CDR3 contains 12 residues. The V end lost 4 bases, the J end lost 8 bases, and 9 bases lay between the germline ends. CDR1 and CDR2 from the germline V gene are MGHRA and YSYEKL. CDR3 protein: CASSPSLHEQFF. The CDR3 DNA reads as TGCGCCAGCAGCCCCTCCCTCCATGAGCAGTTCTTC.

This clonotype has only a few counts. The genes are TRBV5-1 and TRBJ2-5; D unresolved. Trimming cost V 2 bases and J 4 bases, with 15 bases left between them. CDR3 size: 15 residues. CDR1 and CDR2 (germline): SGHRS, YFSETQ. CDR3 amino acids: CASSLGIGWGETQYF. The CDR3 coding sequence is TGCGCCAGCAGCTTAGGGATCGGATGGGGAGAGACCCAGTACTTC.

V gene TRBV20-1 combines with J gene TRBJ2-3, with 11 bases identical to TRBD2. The CDR3 runs to 16 residues. Germline V gene data show CDR1 as DFQATT and CDR2 as SNEGSKA (reference sequence). V shed 0 bases and J 5 bases; nucleotides not matched to a gene: 7. The CDR3 nucleotides are TGCAGTGCTAGAGACTCCCGACTAGCGGGAAGAGATACGCAGTATTTT. Translating gives CSARDSRLAGRDTQYF.

This clonotype was counted ten times or more. The chain combines TRBV3-1 with TRBJ2-7, with D unresolved. There are 13 residues in the CDR3. The germline V gene encodes CDR1 LGHDT and CDR2 YNNKEL (reference sequence). Trimming took off 5 bases at V and 4 bases at J, with 12 bases between the two ends. DNA of the CDR3: TGTGCCAGCAGCGACGCCGGGTGGTACGAGCAGTACTTC. As protein: CASSDAGWYEQYF.

The sample holds a few counts of this clonotype. The J gene is TRBJ1-6, the V gene TRBV7-2, with D unresolved. Germline-derived CDR1 and CDR2 are SGHTA and FQGNSA. This CDR3 spans 14 amino acids. With 8 bases removed from V and 6 bases from J, the gap between germline ends came to 14 bases. This CDR3 reads CASRAGFSNSPLHF. CDR3 bases: TGTGCCAGCCGGGCAGGTTTTTCTAATTCACCCCTCCACTTT.

The chain has TRBV12-3 or TRBV12-4 and TRBJ1-4; 7 positions match TRBD1. The CDR3 consists of 18 residues. J lost 5 bases, V lost 1 base, and 13 bases had no gene match. The CDR3 region is CASSLVGGSPRANEKLFF. For the CDR3, the DNA is TGTGCCAGCAGTTTAGTAGGGGGCAGTCCTCGGGCGAATGAAAAACTGTTTTTT.

This clonotype was detected a few times. The rearrangement joins TRBV3-1 to TRBJ2-7; TRBD1 or TRBD2 may be the D gene (5 bases each). Germline V lookup: CDR1 LGHDT, CDR2 YNNKEL (reference sequence). CDR3 length: 14 amino acids. The V and J ends lost 4 bases and 7 bases respectively, with 17 bases between them. The CDR3 bases are TGTGCCAGCAGCCCGGGACCGACTCTGGAGGAGCAGTACTTC. This translates into CASSPGPTLEEQYF.

This clonotype was detected a few times. The V gene is TRBV12-5, the J gene TRBJ2-3; 9 bases agree with TRBD2. The ends lost 6 bases at V and 7 bases at J; junction bases unmatched: 8. Looked up from germline, CDR1 is LGHNT and CDR2 is FRNRAP. This CDR3 spans 14 amino acids. The CDR3 DNA is TGTGCTAGTGGCCCGGGACTAGCTATTAATACGCAGTATTTT. Amino acids: CASGPGLAINTQYF.